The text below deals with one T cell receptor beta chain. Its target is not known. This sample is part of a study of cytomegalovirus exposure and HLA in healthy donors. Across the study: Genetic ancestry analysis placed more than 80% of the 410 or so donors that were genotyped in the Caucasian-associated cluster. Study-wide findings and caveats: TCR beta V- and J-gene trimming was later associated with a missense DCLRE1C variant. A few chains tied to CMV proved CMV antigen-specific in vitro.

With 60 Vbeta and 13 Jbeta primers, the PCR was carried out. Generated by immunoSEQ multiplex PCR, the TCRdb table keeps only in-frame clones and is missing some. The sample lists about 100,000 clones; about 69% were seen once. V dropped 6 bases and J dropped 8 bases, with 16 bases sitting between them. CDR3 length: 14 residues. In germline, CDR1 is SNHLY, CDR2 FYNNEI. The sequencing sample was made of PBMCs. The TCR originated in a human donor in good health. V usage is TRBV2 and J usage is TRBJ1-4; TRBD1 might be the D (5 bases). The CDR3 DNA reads TGTGCCAGCAGGCGGGGGACTGGAGGGGAAAAACTGTTTTTT. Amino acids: CASRRGTGGEKLFF.